This T cell receptor beta chain originates from a study of T cell repertoires in cytomegalovirus infection. This clonotype showed up many times. Antigen: not known. One entry per CDR3 protein, called by TCRdb with MiXCR from the reads. This repertoire shows some 800,000 distinct CDR3 sequences, approximately 32% found once; its top ten account for approximately 14%. The CDR3 totals 14 residues. Between the trimmed V and J ends, which lost 2 bases and 1 base, there was a span of 8 bases. The germline gives CDR1 SEHNR, CDR2 FQNEAQ (reference sequence). The chain has TRBV7-9 and TRBJ1-1; D remains unclear. The sample here was cultured CD8+ T cells from PBMCs, taken from culture after CMV antigen stimulation. The TCR originated in a human donor in good health (CMV status not recorded). Some clones in this sample may be carry-over from other donors' samples. CDR3 DNA: TGTGCCAGCAGCTTAACCAATAAGAACACTGAAGCTTTCTTT. It is translated as CASSLTNKNTEAFF. Drawing the rest from reference TRBV7-9 and TRBJ1-1, the complete variable domain is DTGVSQNPRHKITKRGQNVTFRCDPISEHNRLYWYRQTLGQGPEFLTYFQNEAQLEKSRLLSDRFSAERPKGSFSTLEIQRTEQGDSAMYLCASSLTNKNTEAFFGQGTRLTVV.